This TCR beta chain was documented in a study of CD8+CD57+ T cells in acquired aplastic anemia. Across the whole study: Sorted CD4+ and CD8+ cells yielded DNA averaging around 3.2 ug. The average read count for CD4+ cells in healthy donors was around 10 million.

Broader study findings: Comparison of patients with controls identified some 29 shared CD8+ CDR3 sequences.

The use of genomic DNA as template underpinned the TCR beta VDJ and CDR3 profiling. TCRdb re-called the reads through MiXCR, storing one row per CDR3 protein. The data contain some 210,000 distinct CDR3 sequences, over 60% of them singletons. The germline gives CDR1 KGHDR, CDR2 SFDVKD. The CDR3 spans 16 residues. The V gene end was trimmed by 3 bases and the J gene end by 2 bases; junction bases not matched to a gene: 6. As to this clonotype: Its specificity is unknown.

Sequenced: sorted CD4+, CD8+, or CD8+CD57+ T cells (not recorded which) from PBMCs. The sequence was collected from a human donor in good health. The J gene is TRBJ2-1, the V gene TRBV24-1; 7 bases are a match to TRBD1. CDR3 residues: CATSDGTTGTYNEQFF. The DNA for the CDR3 is TGTGCCACCAGTGATGGTACGACAGGGACCTACAATGAGCAGTTCTTC.